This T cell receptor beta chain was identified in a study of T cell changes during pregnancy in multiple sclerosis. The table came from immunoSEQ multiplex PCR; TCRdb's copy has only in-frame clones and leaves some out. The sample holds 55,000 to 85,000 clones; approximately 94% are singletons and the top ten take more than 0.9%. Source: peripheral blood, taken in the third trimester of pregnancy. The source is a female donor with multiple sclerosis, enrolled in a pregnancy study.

CDR3 nucleotide sequence: TGCGCCAGCAGCTTGGTAGGGGAATTCTACGAGCAGTACTTC. Translated, it gives CASSLVGEFYEQYF. The V and J genes are TRBV5-1 and TRBJ2-7, with a tentative D call TRBD1 (5 bases). Germline V lookup: CDR1 SGHRS, CDR2 YFSETQ. V lost 0 bases and J lost 3, with 10 bases in between. The CDR3 totals 14 residues.